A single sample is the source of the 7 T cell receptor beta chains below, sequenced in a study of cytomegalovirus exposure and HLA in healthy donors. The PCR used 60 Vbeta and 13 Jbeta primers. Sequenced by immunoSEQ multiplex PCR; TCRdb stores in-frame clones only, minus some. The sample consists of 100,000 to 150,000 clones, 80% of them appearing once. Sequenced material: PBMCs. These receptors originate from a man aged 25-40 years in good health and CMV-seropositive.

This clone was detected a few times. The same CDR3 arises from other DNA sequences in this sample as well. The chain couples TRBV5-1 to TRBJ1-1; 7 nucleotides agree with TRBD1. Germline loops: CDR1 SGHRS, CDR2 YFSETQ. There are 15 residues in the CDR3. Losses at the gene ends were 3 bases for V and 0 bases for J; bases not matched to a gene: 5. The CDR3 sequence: CASSSKQGMNTEAFF. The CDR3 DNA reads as TGCGCCAGCAGCTCGAAACAGGGGATGAACACTGAAGCTTTCTTT.

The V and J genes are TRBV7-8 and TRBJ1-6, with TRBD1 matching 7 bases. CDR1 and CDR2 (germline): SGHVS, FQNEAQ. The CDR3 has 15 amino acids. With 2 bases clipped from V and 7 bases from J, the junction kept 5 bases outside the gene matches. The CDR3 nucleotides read TGTGCCAGCAGCTTATTTGGGACAGAAAATTCACCCCTCCACTTT. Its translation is CASSLFGTENSPLHF. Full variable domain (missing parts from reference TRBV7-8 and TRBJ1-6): GAGVSQSPRYKVAKRGQDVALRCDPISGHVSLFWYQQALGQGPEFLTYFQNEAQLDKSGLPSDRFFAERPEGSVSTLKIQRTQQEDSAVYLCASSLFGTENSPLHFGNGTRLTVT.

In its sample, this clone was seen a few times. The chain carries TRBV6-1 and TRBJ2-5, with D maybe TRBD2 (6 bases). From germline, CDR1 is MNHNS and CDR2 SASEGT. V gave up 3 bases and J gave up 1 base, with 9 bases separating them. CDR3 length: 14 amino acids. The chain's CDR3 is CASSEVSGQETQYF. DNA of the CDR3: TGTGCCAGCAGTGAGGTTAGCGGCCAAGAGACCCAGTACTTC.

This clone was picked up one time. The CDR3 DNA follows: TGTGCCATCAGATACCGGGGGAGCACAGATACGCAGTATTTT. Translating it yields CAIRYRGSTDTQYF. The chain couples TRBV10-3 to TRBJ2-3, with TRBD2 as a possible D gene (6 bases). The germline V gene has CDR1 ENHRY and CDR2 SYGVKD. V was clipped by 6 bases and J by 0 bases, with 10 bases between them. The CDR3 length is 14 residues.

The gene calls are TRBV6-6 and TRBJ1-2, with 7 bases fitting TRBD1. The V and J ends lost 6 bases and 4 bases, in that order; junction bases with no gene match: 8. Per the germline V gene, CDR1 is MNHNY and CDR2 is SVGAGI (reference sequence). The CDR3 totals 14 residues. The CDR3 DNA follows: TGTGCCAGCAGCCTAGGGGGCGTGAGCTATGGCTACACCTTC. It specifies CASSLGGVSYGYTF.

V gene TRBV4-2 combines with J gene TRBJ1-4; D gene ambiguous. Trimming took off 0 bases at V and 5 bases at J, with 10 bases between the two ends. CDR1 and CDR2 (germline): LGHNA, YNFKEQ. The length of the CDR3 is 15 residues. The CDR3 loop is CASSQDGLTNEKLFF. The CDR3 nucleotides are TGTGCCAGCAGCCAAGATGGCCTTACCAATGAAAAACTGTTTTTT.

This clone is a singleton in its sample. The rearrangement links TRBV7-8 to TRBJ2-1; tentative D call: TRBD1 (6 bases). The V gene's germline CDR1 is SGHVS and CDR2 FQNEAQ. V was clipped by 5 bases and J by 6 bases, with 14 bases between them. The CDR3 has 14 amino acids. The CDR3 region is CASSIRPGANEQFF. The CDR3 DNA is TGTGCCAGCAGCATAAGGCCAGGGGCCAATGAGCAGTTCTTC. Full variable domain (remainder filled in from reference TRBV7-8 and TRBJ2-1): GAGVSQSPRYKVAKRGQDVALRCDPISGHVSLFWYQQALGQGPEFLTYFQNEAQLDKSGLPSDRFFAERPEGSVSTLKIQRTQQEDSAVYLCASSIRPGANEQFFGPGTRLTVL.